The entry below describes one TCR beta chain. The target of this receptor is not known. There are no base qualities to consult, and no much larger clone falls within one base. To sequence the TCRbeta CDR3 region, genomic DNA was isolated from the sorted cells. The immunoSEQ Assay was used for sequencing of TCRbeta CDR3 regions. The source is immuneACCESS, and TCRdb retained only in-frame sequences with V and J called. Part of the clones is not carried over; for the studies checked, unresolved V genes explain less than half of this, and the remainder is unexplained. For this sample there are 77,000 or so clones; 75% to 90% appear just once. The ten biggest clones cover roughly 0.54% of the sample. This entry is derived from a study of OX40 agonist ivuxolimab in advanced cancers. Background for the entire study: Ivuxolimab was a fully human IgG2 agonistic monoclonal antibody targeting the costimulatory receptor OX40 (CD134). In the dose-escalation cohort, roughly 80% of patients were male, and the mean age was roughly 60 years, with a range of roughly 23 to 85. The monotherapy dose-escalation portion (N of about 49 patients) of the phase I ivuxolimab trial is reported in the paper. Among the roughly 54 dose-escalation patients, around 19 had hepatocellular carcinoma, approximately 15 melanoma, 9 renal cell carcinoma and 9 head and neck cancer. The purpose of peripheral TCRbeta sequencing was to test whether ivuxolimab changed TCR sequence diversity and led to clonal T-cell expansion. Patients were allowed to have had prior anti-PD-1, anti-PD-L1 or anti-CTLA-4 therapy, and approximately 40% of the dose-escalation patients had been treated with checkpoint inhibitors. Intravenous ivuxolimab was administered to patients every 2 weeks at six dose levels: 0.01, 0.1, 0.3, 1.5, 3 and 10 mg/kg. Partial responses were achieved by three dose-escalation patients, of whom one had hepatocellular carcinoma and two had cutaneous melanoma. The study at large found these results: In the 0.1-3.0 mg/kg groups, partial responders had among the lowest normalized peripheral clonal expansion, particularly in CD8+ T cells. At doses from 0.1 to 3.0 mg/kg, clonal expansion was seen in both CD4+ and CD8+ blood T cells between baseline and week 6. Which antigens the clonally expanded peripheral T cells were specific for was not determined. Low levels of normalized T-cell clonal expansion were also seen in some nonresponding patients. After ivuxolimab, CD8+ T cells had more expanded clones than CD4+ T cells on average.

Patients with autoimmune disease history or receiving systemic immunosuppression were excluded from the trial. Peripheral blood for TCR sequencing was drawn from every dose cohort at baseline, at cycle 4 day 1 and at cycle 7 day 1. The samples were taken from a phase I, first-in-human, multicenter, open-label dose-escalation trial of ivuxolimab. Adults with locally advanced or metastatic head and neck squamous cell, hepatocellular, melanoma or renal cell carcinoma were enrolled in the trial. Before TCR sequencing, CD4+ T cells and CD8+ T cells were sorted from peripheral blood as separate populations. The sample was CD4+ or CD8+ T cells sorted from blood, taken in a trial of the OX40 agonist ivuxolimab. This TCR came from an adult with an advanced solid tumor such as melanoma, head and neck, liver or kidney cancer.

The CDR3 in this case is CASRPTGTGLLGANVLTF. The nucleotide sequence is TGTGCCAGCAGACCAACCGGGACAGGGCTTCTTGGGGCCAACGTCCTGACTTTC. In this chain, TRBV27 is recombined with TRBJ2-6; 9 nucleotides in the junction match TRBD1. At the junction V is shortened by 6 bases and J by 3 bases; bases outside the gene matches: 12. From a lookup of the germline V gene (reference sequence), CDR1 and CDR2 are MNHEY and SMNVEV. Measured from the cysteine to the phenylalanine, the CDR3 is 18 residues long. Only the CDR3 portion is preserved as DNA: 54 bases, with reading frame beginning at the first base.